Listed below are T cell receptor beta chains from one sample, sequenced in a study of glioma-infiltrating T cells after dendritic cell vaccination. Clones were sequenced by immunoSEQ multiplex PCR, and TCRdb holds only the in-frame ones, with some missing. The sample holds about 10,000 clones, 81% seen once. The sample was blood, taken after dendritic cell vaccination. The source is a human donor with glioblastoma. Each CDR3 is given with its conserved first and last residue. The order of the fields is CDR3 protein, CDR3 DNA, clone size, J gene, V gene, D gene. D genes are given only for firm matches. Size is stated for part of the rows, as once, few or many counts, or as a class when the clone is expanded.

CDR3 protein: CASSLFGVTRGNTQYF; CDR3 DNA: TGTGCCAGCAGTTTATTTGGGGTTACCAGGGGAAATACGCAGTATTTT; clone size: NA; J gene: TRBJ2-3; V gene: TRBV28; D gene: NA
CDR3 protein: CASSWALAVNNEQFF; CDR3 DNA: TGTGCCAGCAGCTGGGCCCTAGCCGTCAACAATGAGCAGTTCTTC; clone size: NA; J gene: TRBJ2-1; V gene: TRBV7-9; D gene: NA
CDR3 protein: CASSLRGQRDTEAFF; CDR3 DNA: TGTGCCAGCAGTTTAAGGGGGCAAAGGGACACTGAAGCTTTCTTT; clone size: NA; J gene: TRBJ1-1; V gene: TRBV27; D gene: TRBD1
CDR3 protein: CASSKEVGRARGYEQFF; CDR3 DNA: TGTGCCAGCAGCAAAGAGGTCGGTAGAGCCCGGGGGTATGAGCAGTTCTTC; clone size: large; J gene: TRBJ2-1; V gene: TRBV21-1; D gene: NA
CDR3 protein: CASSLVGQGSEKLFF; CDR3 DNA: TGTGCCAGCAGTTTAGTCGGACAGGGGAGTGAAAAACTGTTTTTT; clone size: few; J gene: TRBJ1-4; V gene: TRBV28; D gene: TRBD1
CDR3 protein: CASSFQSYNEQFF; CDR3 DNA: TGTGCCAGCAGCTTCCAATCCTACAATGAGCAGTTCTTC; clone size: NA; J gene: TRBJ2-1; V gene: TRBV13; D gene: NA
CDR3 protein: CASSSSSGRARVGETQYF; CDR3 DNA: TGTGCCAGCAGCTCGTCTAGCGGGAGGGCCAGGGTGGGAGAGACCCAGTACTTC; clone size: once; J gene: TRBJ2-5; V gene: TRBV5-4; D gene: TRBD2
CDR3 protein: CASSSSGLSYNERFF; CDR3 DNA: TGTGCCAGCAGTTCTAGCGGGCTTTCCTACAATGAGCGGTTCTTC; clone size: once; J gene: TRBJ2-1; V gene: TRBV11-1; D gene: TRBD2
CDR3 protein: CASSQNREDTQYF; CDR3 DNA: TGTGCCAGCAGCCAAAACCGGGAAGATACGCAGTATTTT; clone size: NA; J gene: TRBJ2-3; V gene: TRBV7-3; D gene: NA
CDR3 protein: CASSPTPGSTDTQYF; CDR3 DNA: TGTGCCAGCAGTCCTACCCCAGGTAGCACAGATACGCAGTATTTT; clone size: NA; J gene: TRBJ2-3; V gene: TRBV6-4; D gene: NA
CDR3 protein: CASSPEPGLLYEQYF; CDR3 DNA: TGTGCCAGCAGCCCTGAGCCCGGACTTCTTTACGAGCAGTACTTC; clone size: NA; J gene: TRBJ2-7; V gene: TRBV7-6; D gene: NA
CDR3 protein: CASSLIGGSRGETQYF; CDR3 DNA: TGTGCCAGCAGCTTAATAGGCGGGAGTAGGGGAGAGACCCAGTACTTC; clone size: NA; J gene: TRBJ2-5; V gene: TRBV11-2; D gene: TRBD2
CDR3 protein: CASSFMGQSYEQYF; CDR3 DNA: TGTGCCAGCAGTTTTATGGGACAAAGCTACGAGCAGTACTTC; clone size: NA; J gene: TRBJ2-7; V gene: TRBV28; D gene: NA
CDR3 protein: CASSAGTEPYEQYF; CDR3 DNA: TGTGCCAGCAGCGCGGGGACAGAGCCCTACGAGCAGTACTTC; clone size: NA; J gene: TRBJ2-7; V gene: TRBV9; D gene: TRBD1
CDR3 protein: CASRKPGQGPLGYTF; CDR3 DNA: TGTGCCAGTAGGAAACCGGGACAGGGGCCCCTGGGCTACACCTTC; clone size: few; J gene: TRBJ1-2; V gene: TRBV19; D gene: TRBD1
CDR3 protein: CASSMMTGQGYTF; CDR3 DNA: TGTGCCAGTAGTATGATGACAGGGCAAGGCTACACCTTC; clone size: few; J gene: TRBJ1-2; V gene: TRBV19; D gene: TRBD1
CDR3 protein: CASSLRDLAGELFF; CDR3 DNA: TGTGCCAGCAGCCTCCGGGACTTAGCCGGGGAGCTGTTTTTT; clone size: NA; J gene: TRBJ2-2; V gene: TRBV9; D gene: NA
CDR3 protein: CASSSNGGLNTEAFF; CDR3 DNA: TGTGCCAGCAGCTCCAACGGGGGTCTGAACACTGAAGCTTTCTTT; clone size: once; J gene: TRBJ1-1; V gene: TRBV5-4; D gene: NA
CDR3 protein: CASSPSLRTGFRTDTQYF; CDR3 DNA: TGTGCCAGCAGCCCTTCATTAAGAACAGGATTTCGCACAGATACGCAGTATTTT; clone size: NA; J gene: TRBJ2-3; V gene: TRBV7-2; D gene: NA
CDR3 protein: CASGSGLTGGGQNIQYF; CDR3 DNA: TGTGCTAGTGGTTCGGGATTGACAGGGGGCGGACAAAACATTCAGTACTTC; clone size: NA; J gene: TRBJ2-4; V gene: TRBV12-5; D gene: TRBD1
CDR3 protein: CSAAGSVEQYF; CDR3 DNA: TGCAGTGCGGCCGGGTCCGTGGAGCAGTACTTC; clone size: few; J gene: TRBJ2-7; V gene: TRBV20-1; D gene: NA
CDR3 protein: CASSRTTSSVTDTQYF; CDR3 DNA: TGTGCCAGCAGCAGAACGACTAGCAGCGTAACAGATACGCAGTATTTT; clone size: once; J gene: TRBJ2-3; V gene: TRBV7-9; D gene: TRBD2
CDR3 protein: CASSQTTSREQFF; CDR3 DNA: TGCGCCAGCAGCCAAACGACTAGCCGGGAGCAGTTCTTC; clone size: once; J gene: TRBJ2-1; V gene: TRBV4-3; D gene: TRBD2
CDR3 protein: CASSQGPGSYEQYF; CDR3 DNA: TGCGCCAGCAGCCAAGGGCCGGGCTCCTACGAGCAGTACTTC; clone size: NA; J gene: TRBJ2-7; V gene: TRBV4-1; D gene: NA
CDR3 protein: CASRIPTGAGGPYPNEQFF; CDR3 DNA: TGTGCCAGCAGGATACCAACGGGAGCTGGAGGACCCTACCCTAATGAGCAGTTCTTC; clone size: NA; J gene: TRBJ2-1; V gene: TRBV5-8; D gene: NA
CDR3 protein: CASSSYLRGNEQFF; CDR3 DNA: TGTGCCAGCAGTTCTTACCTCAGGGGCAATGAGCAGTTCTTC; clone size: once; J gene: TRBJ2-1; V gene: TRBV25-1; D gene: NA
CDR3 protein: CATSRGWGGTYEQYF; CDR3 DNA: TGTGCCACCAGCAGGGGGTGGGGGGGCACCTACGAGCAGTACTTC; clone size: few; J gene: TRBJ2-7; V gene: TRBV15; D gene: NA
CDR3 protein: CSVEDRRGQPQHF; CDR3 DNA: TGCAGCGTTGAAGATCGCAGGGGACAGCCCCAGCATTTT; clone size: NA; J gene: TRBJ1-5; V gene: TRBV29-1; D gene: NA
CDR3 protein: CASSGWTGIGDTQYF; CDR3 DNA: TGTGCCAGCAGCGGATGGACGGGGATTGGAGATACGCAGTATTTT; clone size: NA; J gene: TRBJ2-3; V gene: TRBV9; D gene: NA
CDR3 protein: CASSLDRVVDEQFF; CDR3 DNA: TGCGCCAGCAGCTTGGACAGGGTGGTCGATGAGCAGTTCTTC; clone size: NA; J gene: TRBJ2-1; V gene: TRBV5-1; D gene: NA
CDR3 protein: CASTLGSGITGELFF; CDR3 DNA: TGTGCCAGCACCCTGGGAAGCGGGATCACCGGGGAGCTGTTTTTT; clone size: NA; J gene: TRBJ2-2; V gene: TRBV6-5; D gene: TRBD2
CDR3 protein: CASSQAVGGEYGYTF; CDR3 DNA: TGCGCCAGCAGCCAAGCGGTAGGGGGCGAGTATGGCTACACCTTC; clone size: NA; J gene: TRBJ1-2; V gene: TRBV4-3; D gene: TRBD1
CDR3 protein: CASSFEGGTSYYGYTF; CDR3 DNA: TGTGCCAGCAGTTTTGAGGGAGGCACGTCCTACTATGGCTACACCTTC; clone size: few; J gene: TRBJ1-2; V gene: TRBV6-5; D gene: NA
CDR3 protein: CASRATISGELFF; CDR3 DNA: TGTGCCAGCAGAGCAACCATTTCAGGGGAGCTGTTTTTT; clone size: NA; J gene: TRBJ2-2; V gene: TRBV27; D gene: NA
CDR3 protein: CASSRQGYEQYF; CDR3 DNA: TGCGCCAGCAGTCGTCAGGGCTACGAGCAGTACTTC; clone size: NA; J gene: TRBJ2-7; V gene: TRBV23-1; D gene: NA
CDR3 protein: CAWNPGLAGEQYF; CDR3 DNA: TGTGCCTGGAATCCGGGACTAGCCGGCGAGCAGTACTTC; clone size: once; J gene: TRBJ2-7; V gene: TRBV30; D gene: TRBD2
CDR3 protein: CASSLDRGLSGELFF; CDR3 DNA: TGTGCCAGTAGTCTGGACAGGGGGCTGAGCGGGGAGCTGTTTTTT; clone size: NA; J gene: TRBJ2-2; V gene: TRBV19; D gene: TRBD1
CDR3 protein: CASRSAGTSSGEQYF; CDR3 DNA: TGTGCCAGCAGATCCGCCGGGACTAGCTCGGGCGAGCAGTACTTC; clone size: NA; J gene: TRBJ2-7; V gene: TRBV28; D gene: TRBD2
CDR3 protein: CAWTRQGYYGYTF; CDR3 DNA: TGTGCCTGGACCCGACAGGGATACTATGGCTACACCTTC; clone size: NA; J gene: TRBJ1-2; V gene: TRBV30; D gene: TRBD1
CDR3 protein: CASSFTGAVTEAFF; CDR3 DNA: TGTGCCAGCAGTTTTACAGGGGCAGTCACTGAAGCTTTCTTT; clone size: NA; J gene: TRBJ1-1; V gene: TRBV28; D gene: TRBD1
CDR3 protein: CASSYLGGGETQYF; CDR3 DNA: TGTGCCAGCAGTTATTTAGGGGGTGGAGAGACCCAGTACTTC; clone size: few; J gene: TRBJ2-5; V gene: TRBV28; D gene: NA
CDR3 protein: CASSWEGGGHYEQYF; CDR3 DNA: TGTGCCAGCAGCTGGGAGGGGGGTGGACACTACGAGCAGTACTTC; clone size: NA; J gene: TRBJ2-7; V gene: TRBV5-6; D gene: NA
CDR3 protein: CAWSVWGPGTAEAFF; CDR3 DNA: TGTGCCTGGAGTGTATGGGGGCCAGGCACCGCTGAAGCTTTCTTT; clone size: NA; J gene: TRBJ1-1; V gene: TRBV30; D gene: NA
CDR3 protein: CASRIPRGQGIEAFF; CDR3 DNA: TGTGCCAGCAGGATCCCCCGGGGACAGGGCATAGAAGCTTTCTTT; clone size: few; J gene: TRBJ1-1; V gene: TRBV6-1; D gene: TRBD1
CDR3 protein: CASSSSGQGLREEPQHF; CDR3 DNA: TGTGCCAGCAGCTCATCGGGACAGGGCCTGCGGGAGGAGCCCCAGCATTTT; clone size: once; J gene: TRBJ1-5; V gene: TRBV5-6; D gene: TRBD1
CDR3 protein: CASSVTPGLAVNTGELFF; CDR3 DNA: TGTGCCAGCAGCGTAACTCCTGGACTAGCGGTAAACACCGGGGAGCTGTTTTTT; clone size: few; J gene: TRBJ2-2; V gene: TRBV9; D gene: TRBD2
CDR3 protein: CASTGLLAGKQFF; CDR3 DNA: TGTGCCAGCACCGGGTTACTAGCGGGGAAGCAGTTCTTC; clone size: NA; J gene: TRBJ2-1; V gene: TRBV28; D gene: TRBD2
CDR3 protein: CASSFRSEGRSGELFF; CDR3 DNA: TGTGCCAGCAGCTTCCGGTCGGAGGGAAGGAGCGGGGAGCTGTTTTTT; clone size: NA; J gene: TRBJ2-2; V gene: TRBV7-2; D gene: NA
CDR3 protein: CASSAPTVNTEAFF; CDR3 DNA: TGTGCCAGCAGCGCCCCGACAGTCAACACTGAAGCTTTCTTT; clone size: NA; J gene: TRBJ1-1; V gene: TRBV27; D gene: NA
CDR3 protein: CSVELTGLYEQYF; CDR3 DNA: TGCAGCGTTGAATTAACAGGCCTCTACGAGCAGTACTTC; clone size: NA; J gene: TRBJ2-7; V gene: TRBV29-1; D gene: NA
CDR3 protein: CASSPYPVAEYNEQFF; CDR3 DNA: TGTGCCAGCTCACCCTACCCAGTGGCGGAGTACAATGAGCAGTTCTTC; clone size: few; J gene: TRBJ2-1; V gene: TRBV18; D gene: NA
CDR3 protein: CASSGALYEQYF; CDR3 DNA: TGTGCCAGCTCAGGGGCGCTCTACGAGCAGTACTTC; clone size: NA; J gene: TRBJ2-7; V gene: TRBV28; D gene: NA
CDR3 protein: CAWSVGSGSNEQYF; CDR3 DNA: TGTGCCTGGAGTGTTGGTAGCGGGAGCAACGAGCAGTACTTC; clone size: NA; J gene: TRBJ2-7; V gene: TRBV30; D gene: TRBD2
CDR3 protein: CASSDDYTGELFF; CDR3 DNA: TGTGCCAGCAGTGACGACTACACCGGGGAGCTGTTTTTT; clone size: NA; J gene: TRBJ2-2; V gene: TRBV6-4; D gene: NA
CDR3 protein: CASSSAGARNEQFF; CDR3 DNA: TGTGCCAGCAGCTCCGCGGGAGCCCGCAATGAGCAGTTCTTC; clone size: NA; J gene: TRBJ2-1; V gene: TRBV11-3; D gene: TRBD2